The next 28 T cell receptor beta chains were all read from a single sample in a study of T cells in Graves' hyperthyroidism and ophthalmopathy. RNA transcripts gave rise to amplified TCR beta CDR3 regions. The primer set for the first-round RT-PCR of the TCR CDR3 was HTBI. TCRdb processed the multiplex PCR reads anew with MiXCR; each CDR3 protein has one entry. Of roughly 650,000 distinct CDR3 sequences in the sample, 15% to 20% were seen once. What was sequenced was blood. Every receptor here comes from a woman aged 40 to 50 with Graves' ophthalmopathy.

Only a few counts were recorded for this clonotype. This chain links TRBV20-1 with TRBJ2-7; 9 bases are shared with TRBD2. The length of the CDR3 is 12 residues. Germline assignment: CDR1 DFQATT and CDR2 SNEGSKA (reference sequence). The V and J ends lost 5 bases and 6 bases, in that order; junction bases with no gene match: 5. The CDR3 here is CSAPAGGAEQYF. The CDR3, as DNA: TGCAGTGCTCCGGCGGGAGGGGCCGAGCAGTACTTC.

The V call is TRBV20-1, the J call TRBJ2-7; no reliable D call. The germline V and J ends were trimmed by 7 bases and 5 bases, with 12 bases remaining between them. Per germline, CDR1 DFQATT and CDR2 SNEGSKA (reference sequence). The CDR3 runs 11 residues. CDR3 DNA: TGCAGTGGACGGCGGTTAAACGAGCAGTACTTC. It yields the protein CSGRRLNEQYF.

This clonotype turned up a few times. This chain links TRBV7-9 with TRBJ2-7; 11 bases align to TRBD2. Trimming cost V 1 base and J 0 bases; bases outside gene matches: 14. Germline V CDR1 and CDR2: SEHNR, FQNEAQ (reference sequence). The CDR3 extends over 20 amino acids. In nucleotides, the CDR3 is TGTGCCAGCAGCTTAGGGGGTGGGACTAGCGGACAACTTAACTCCTACGAGCAGTACTTC. It codes for CASSLGGGTSGQLNSYEQYF.

The rearrangement uses TRBV7-6 and TRBJ1-5, with 7 nucleotides matching TRBD1. The V and J ends lost 8 bases and 5 bases, in that order; junction bases with no gene match: 9. This CDR3 region has 14 residues. Germline V gives CDR1 SGHVS, CDR2 FNYEAQ. CDR3 residues: CASGPRTGDQPQHF. The CDR3 DNA is TGTGCCAGCGGCCCAAGGACAGGAGATCAGCCCCAGCATTTT.

There are a few counts of this clonotype. This rearrangement joins TRBV3-1 to TRBJ1-4; D gene uncertain. CDR3 length: 12 amino acids. The germline V gene has CDR1 LGHDT and CDR2 YNNKEL (reference sequence). The V and J ends lost 6 bases and 12 bases respectively, with 14 bases between them. CDR3 DNA sequence: TGTGCCAGCAGGGTACCCGGTGGAGAACTGTTTTTT. Its translation: CASRVPGGELFF.

J is TRBJ1-5 and V is TRBV6-1; unclear D gene. The ends were cut back, 2 bases at V and 8 bases at J, with 10 bases in the middle. From germline, CDR1 is MNHNS and CDR2 SASEGT. The CDR3 has 13 amino acids. The CDR3 sequence: CASSEMALKPQHF. The CDR3 nucleotides read TGTGCCAGCAGTGAAATGGCGTTAAAGCCCCAGCATTTT.

This clonotype came up many times. CDR3 in amino acids: CASSRTKAYIQYF. The CDR3 region has the DNA TGTGCCAGCAGTAGGACTAAAGCGTACATTCAGTACTTC. This chain uses TRBV2 with TRBJ2-4, with D possibly matching TRBD2 (6 bases). The germline CDR1 and CDR2 sequences are SNHLY and FYNNEI. The CDR3 covers 13 residues. V was pared by 5 bases and J by 8 bases, with 13 bases between.

V usage is TRBV7-3 and J usage is TRBJ2-1; TRBD1 agrees at 8 bases. Germline assignment: CDR1 SGHTA and CDR2 FQGTGA. V lost 5 bases, J lost 5 bases, and 8 bases stayed unmatched. CDR3 length: 15 residues. The CDR3 protein is CASSPRTGLHNEQFF. DNA of the CDR3: TGTGCCAGCAGCCCCCGGACAGGGCTGCACAATGAGCAGTTCTTC. The full variable domain, its missing parts supplied by reference TRBV7-3 and TRBJ2-1, is GAGVSQTPSNKVTEKGKYVELRCDPISGHTALYWYRQSLGQGPEFLIYFQGTGAADDSGLPNDRFFAVRPEGSVSTLKIQRTERGDSAVYLCASSPRTGLHNEQFFGPGTRLTVL.

In this sample, this clonotype turned up many times. The chain recombines TRBV5-1 with TRBJ2-7; TRBD2 agrees at 11 bases. The ends lost 4 bases at V and 2 bases at J; junction bases unmatched: 2. This CDR3 is 14 amino acids long. Germline V gene sequence: CDR1 SGHRS, CDR2 YFSETQ. The CDR3 sequence: CASSRLAGTYEQYF. CDR3 DNA: TGCGCCAGCAGCCGACTAGCGGGGACCTACGAGCAGTACTTC.

The J gene is TRBJ1-1, the V gene TRBV27; 7 nucleotides align to TRBD1. This CDR3 is built from 17 residues. The trim removed 4 bases at V and 2 bases at J, leaving 13 bases unmatched. The germline gives CDR1 MNHEY, CDR2 SMNVEV (reference sequence). The DNA for the CDR3 is TGTGCCAGCAGTTATCTCGGGGGGACAGCTGATAACACTGAAGCTTTCTTT. Protein sequence: CASSYLGGTADNTEAFF.

This clonotype came up many times. The chain employs TRBV18 and TRBJ1-4; D is perhaps TRBD1 (5 bases). CDR1 is KGHSH, CDR2 LQKENI, per germline. V was pared by 6 bases and J by 8 bases, with 16 bases between. This CDR3 is built from 14 residues. The DNA for the CDR3 is TGTGCCAGCTCCCCCGGGGCAACAGGCGAAAAACTGTTTTTT. It translates to CASSPGATGEKLFF.

Many counts were recorded for this clonotype. J is TRBJ2-7 and V is TRBV7-9; weak D call: TRBD2 (6 bases). Germline V CDR1 and CDR2: SEHNR, FQNEAQ (reference sequence). CDR3 length: 13 amino acids. V dropped 4 bases and J dropped 7 bases, with 14 bases sitting between them. CDR3 region: CASSSTGEREQYF. DNA of the CDR3: TGTGCCAGCAGCTCGACGGGGGAACGGGAGCAGTACTTC. Together with reference TRBV7-9 and TRBJ2-7, the CDR3 gives the full variable domain: DTGVSQNPRHKITKRGQNVTFRCDPISEHNRLYWYRQTLGQGPEFLTYFQNEAQLEKSRLLSDRFSAERPKGSFSTLEIQRTEQGDSAMYLCASSSTGEREQYFGPGTRLTVT.

Concerning this clonotype itself: This could be a read error, since a much larger clone is one nucleotide away. This rearrangement joins TRBV20-1 to TRBJ1-4; the D is unclear. Germline CDR1 and CDR2: DFQATT and SNEGSKA (reference sequence). CDR3 length: 9 residues. Written as DNA, the CDR3 is TGCATACCTTGTGAAAAACTGGTTTTT. Protein product: CIPCEKLVF.

The chain employs TRBV4-1 and TRBJ1-1; TRBD1 is a possible D gene (5 bases). CDR1 is MGHRA, CDR2 YSYEKL, per germline. V lost 0 bases and J lost 4, with 18 bases in between. The CDR3 is 17 residues long. The CDR3 nucleotides read TGCGCCAGCAGCCAAGATAGTGCGTGGGGGATGGGCACTGAAGCTTTCTTT. Translation gives CASSQDSAWGMGTEAFF.

This clonotype was picked up many times. The chain uses TRBV7-9 and TRBJ2-2; no definite D call. The CDR3 runs to 14 residues. The V end lost 1 base, the J end lost 2 bases, and 5 bases lay between the germline ends. The germline CDR1 and CDR2 sequences are SEHNR and FQNEAQ (reference sequence). In nucleotides, the CDR3 is TGTGCCAGCAGCTTAGTGCCAAACACCGGGGAGCTGTTTTTT. Encoded protein: CASSLVPNTGELFF.

This clonotype was recorded many times. The genes are TRBV3-1 and TRBJ2-7, with TRBD2 matching 10 bases. Unmatched junction bases numbered 1, after V lost 1 base and J lost 4 bases. The germline V gene encodes CDR1 LGHDT and CDR2 YNNKEL (reference sequence). The CDR3 has 14 residues. Here the CDR3 DNA reads TGTGCCAGCAGCCAAGCTAGCGGGAGATACGAGCAGTACTTC. It codes for CASSQASGRYEQYF.

Turning to this clonotype: A read error may be the cause here, since a much bigger clone is one base away. Lacking the conserved final phenylalanine or tryptophan, this CDR3 likely reflects a read error. V usage is TRBV11-2 and J usage is TRBJ2-1; unclear D gene. The ends were cut back, 2 bases at V and 0 bases at J, with 8 bases in the middle. Germline V gene sequence: CDR1 SGHAT, CDR2 FQNNGV. CDR3 length: 15 residues. The CDR3 spells CASSLWVRSYNEQFS. In nucleotides, the CDR3 is TGTGCCAGCAGCTTATGGGTGCGCTCCTACAATGAGCAGTTCTCC.

V and J are TRBV2 and TRBJ1-1; D perhaps matches TRBD1 (6 bases). V was cut by 7 bases and J by 5 bases, with 11 bases left in between. The CDR3 consists of 12 residues. Looked up from germline, CDR1 is SNHLY and CDR2 is FYNNEI. CDR3 in amino acids: CASNQGGTEAFF. CDR3 coding DNA: TGTGCCAGCAACCAAGGGGGGACTGAAGCTTTCTTT.

This clonotype was recorded at least ten times. The chain couples TRBV30 to TRBJ1-1; D is unclear. This CDR3 is 13 amino acids long. Trimming removed 5 bases from V and 4 bases from J, with 14 bases in between. Germline V lookup: CDR1 GTSNPN, CDR2 SVGIG (reference sequence). CDR3 in DNA: TGTGCCTGGTGCTGGTCGAGCGGCACTGAAGCTTTCTTT. Amino acids: CAWCWSSGTEAFF.

The V call is TRBV20-1, the J call TRBJ2-1, with 9 bases fitting TRBD2. Per germline, CDR1 DFQATT and CDR2 SNEGSKA (reference sequence). Losses at the gene ends were 4 bases for V and 9 bases for J; bases not matched to a gene: 7. The CDR3 contains 13 residues. The CDR3 sequence: CSAIAGAGSEQFF. The CDR3 coding sequence is TGCAGTGCTATAGCGGGAGCTGGTAGTGAGCAGTTCTTC.

This clonotype came up many times. V usage is TRBV27 and J usage is TRBJ2-5, with a possible D match to TRBD2 (6 bases). V shed 8 bases and J shed 7 bases, with 14 bases lying between them. The CDR3 covers 12 residues. CDR1 and CDR2 (germline): MNHEY, SMNVEV (reference sequence). CDR3 bases: TGTGCCAGCGGTAGCGGTTATGGGACCCAGTACTTC. Encoded protein: CASGSGYGTQYF.

The chain recombines TRBV6-2 or TRBV6-3 with TRBJ2-5, with D perhaps TRBD1 (6 bases). The CDR3 loop spans 15 amino acids. The V gene's germline CDR1 is MNHEY and CDR2 SVGEGT. Trimming took 5 bases from V and 5 from J, leaving 18 bases between them. In nucleotides, the CDR3 is TGTGCCAGCAGTAAATTACAGGGAACCAGGGAGACCCAGTACTTC. Translated, it gives CASSKLQGTRETQYF.

The table lists this clonotype with many counts. V is TRBV12-3 or TRBV12-4 and J is TRBJ1-5; TRBD1 agrees at 7 bases. The CDR3 totals 15 residues. J lost 0 bases, V lost 5 bases, and 4 bases had no gene match. In DNA form, the CDR3 reads TGTGCCAGCAGTGCGGGACAGCTTAGCAATCAGCCCCAGCATTTT. It translates to CASSAGQLSNQPQHF.

This clonotype was counted many times. The chain has TRBV20-1 and TRBJ2-7; D is possibly TRBD1 (5 bases). Trimming removed 3 bases at V and 5 bases at J, with 8 bases between. The CDR3 runs to 11 residues. Germline loops: CDR1 DFQATT, CDR2 SNEGSKA (reference sequence). The CDR3 loop is CSASRDNEQYF. The CDR3, as DNA: TGCAGTGCTAGCAGGGATAACGAGCAGTACTTC.

At least ten counts were recorded for this clonotype. The chain combines TRBV5-1 with TRBJ2-7, with D uncertain. The CDR3 contains 14 residues. Deletions cut 4 bases from V and 0 bases from J, with 11 bases between. Germline values: CDR1 SGHRS, CDR2 YFSETQ. CDR3 sequence: CASSISTDSYEQYF. Here the CDR3 DNA reads TGCGCCAGCAGCATCTCAACGGACTCCTACGAGCAGTACTTC.

The V call is TRBV5-1, the J call TRBJ2-3; 8 bases fit TRBD1. Losses at the gene ends were 2 bases for V and 4 bases for J; bases not matched to a gene: 6. CDR1 and CDR2 from the germline V gene are SGHRS and YFSETQ. The CDR3 length is 15 residues. The CDR3, as DNA: TGCGCCAGCAGCTTCTTCCAGGGGGCCGCAGATACGCAGTATTTT. Translated: CASSFFQGAADTQYF.

This clonotype has a handful of counts. A much more abundant neighbour one base away suggests this may be a read error. This chain connects TRBV30 to TRBJ1-1, with D possibly matching TRBD1 (6 bases). Trimming cost V 6 bases and J 4 bases, with 15 bases left between them. Germline V gene data show CDR1 as GTSNPN and CDR2 as SVGIG (reference sequence). The CDR3 has 13 residues. The CDR3 sequence: CACTGLGSTEAFF. For the CDR3, the DNA is TGTGCCTGCACAGGGCTTGGGAGCACTGAAGCTTTCTTT.

V gene TRBV4-1 combines with J gene TRBJ1-5, with 11 bases that match TRBD1. V lost 3 bases and J lost 10; bases outside the gene matches: 8. In germline, CDR1 is MGHRA, CDR2 YSYEKL. The CDR3 is made up of 15 amino acids. CDR3 loop: CASSQTGTGGFPQHF. For the CDR3, the DNA is TGCGCCAGCAGCCAGACCGGGACAGGGGGTTTTCCCCAGCATTTT.